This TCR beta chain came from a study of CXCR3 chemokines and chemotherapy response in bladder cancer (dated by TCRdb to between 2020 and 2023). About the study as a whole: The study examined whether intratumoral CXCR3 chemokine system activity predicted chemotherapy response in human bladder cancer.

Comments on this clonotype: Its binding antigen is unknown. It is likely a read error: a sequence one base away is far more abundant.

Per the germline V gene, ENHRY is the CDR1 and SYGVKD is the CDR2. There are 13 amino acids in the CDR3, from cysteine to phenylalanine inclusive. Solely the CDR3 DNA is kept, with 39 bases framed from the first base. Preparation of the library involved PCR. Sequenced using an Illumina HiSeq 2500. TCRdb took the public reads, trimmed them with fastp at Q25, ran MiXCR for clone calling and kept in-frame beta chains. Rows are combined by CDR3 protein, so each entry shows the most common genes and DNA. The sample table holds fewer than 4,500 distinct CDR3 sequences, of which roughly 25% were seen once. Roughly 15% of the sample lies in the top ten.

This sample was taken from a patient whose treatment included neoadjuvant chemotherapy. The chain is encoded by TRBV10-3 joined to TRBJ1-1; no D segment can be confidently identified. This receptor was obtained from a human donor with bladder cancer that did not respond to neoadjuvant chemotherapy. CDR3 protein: CANSRVMNTEAFF. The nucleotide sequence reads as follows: TGTGCCAACAGTCGAGTAATGAACACTGAAGCTTTCTTT.